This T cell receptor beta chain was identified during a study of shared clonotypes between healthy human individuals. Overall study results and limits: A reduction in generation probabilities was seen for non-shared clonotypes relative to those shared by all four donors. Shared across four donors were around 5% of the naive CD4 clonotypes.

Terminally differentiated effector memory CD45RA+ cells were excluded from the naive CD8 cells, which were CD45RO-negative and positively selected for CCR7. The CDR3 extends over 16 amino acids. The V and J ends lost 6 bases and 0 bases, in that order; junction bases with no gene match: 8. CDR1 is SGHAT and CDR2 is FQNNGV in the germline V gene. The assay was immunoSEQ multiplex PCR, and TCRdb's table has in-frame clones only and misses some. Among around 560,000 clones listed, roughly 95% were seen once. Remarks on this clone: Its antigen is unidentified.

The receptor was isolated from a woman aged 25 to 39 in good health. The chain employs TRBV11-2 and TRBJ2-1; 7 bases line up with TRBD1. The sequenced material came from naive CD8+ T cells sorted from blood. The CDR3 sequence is CASRKGADSSYNEQFF. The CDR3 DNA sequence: TGTGCCAGCAGGAAGGGGGCGGACTCCTCCTACAATGAGCAGTTCTTC.